The 3 T cell receptor beta chains reported below all come from one sample, sequenced in a study of blood T cell repertoires in COVID-19. The protocol was immunoSEQ multiplex PCR, while the TCRdb copy is restricted to in-frame clones and leaves out a portion. The repertoire holds roughly 100,000 clones, with 91% as singletons. Specimen: peripheral blood. These receptors were taken from a man younger than 35 with acute or convalescent COVID-19.

This chain joins TRBV7-9 and TRBJ2-2, with 7 nucleotides matching TRBD1. CDR3 length equals 15 residues. Germline V gene data show CDR1 as SEHNR and CDR2 as FQNEAQ (reference sequence). V shed 7 bases, J shed 4 bases, and the junction held 9 bases outside the gene matches. The CDR3 sequence: CASTLDRVRTGELFF. DNA for the CDR3: TGTGCCAGCACCCTAGACAGGGTACGCACCGGGGAGCTGTTTTTT.

CDR3 sequence reads: CASSPGGRGNNEQFF. The CDR3 bases are TGTGCCAGCAGCCCGGGGGGGCGGGGTAACAATGAGCAGTTCTTC. The genes are TRBV5-6 and TRBJ2-1; 8 bases fit TRBD2. Germline V lookup: CDR1 SGHDT, CDR2 YYEEEE. J gave up 5 bases and V 4 bases, and 8 bases lay outside the gene matches. The CDR3 is 15 residues long.

V is TRBV5-1 and J is TRBJ2-7, with 7 bases fitting TRBD1. The junction had 10 bases not matched to a gene; V was cut back by 4 bases and J by 3 bases. The CDR3 runs 15 residues. Germline V gives CDR1 SGHRS, CDR2 YFSETQ. This CDR3 reads CASSLTRQGFYEQYF. The CDR3 DNA sequence: TGCGCCAGCAGCCTAACCCGACAGGGTTTCTACGAGCAGTACTTC.